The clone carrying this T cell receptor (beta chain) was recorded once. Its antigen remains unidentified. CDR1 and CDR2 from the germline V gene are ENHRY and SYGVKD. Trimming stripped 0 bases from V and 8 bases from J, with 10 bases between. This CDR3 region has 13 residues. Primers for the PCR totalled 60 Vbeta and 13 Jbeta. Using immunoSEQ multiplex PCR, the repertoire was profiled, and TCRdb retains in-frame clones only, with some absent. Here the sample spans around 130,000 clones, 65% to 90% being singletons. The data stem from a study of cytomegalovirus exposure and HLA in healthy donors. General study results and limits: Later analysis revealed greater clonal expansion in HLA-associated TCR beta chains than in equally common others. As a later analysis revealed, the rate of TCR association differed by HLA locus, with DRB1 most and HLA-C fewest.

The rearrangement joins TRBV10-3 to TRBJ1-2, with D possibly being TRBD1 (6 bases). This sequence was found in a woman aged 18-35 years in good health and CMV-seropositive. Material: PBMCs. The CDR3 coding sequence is TGTGCCATCAGTGAGTCTTTCGGACAGGGCTACACCTTC. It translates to CAISESFGQGYTF.